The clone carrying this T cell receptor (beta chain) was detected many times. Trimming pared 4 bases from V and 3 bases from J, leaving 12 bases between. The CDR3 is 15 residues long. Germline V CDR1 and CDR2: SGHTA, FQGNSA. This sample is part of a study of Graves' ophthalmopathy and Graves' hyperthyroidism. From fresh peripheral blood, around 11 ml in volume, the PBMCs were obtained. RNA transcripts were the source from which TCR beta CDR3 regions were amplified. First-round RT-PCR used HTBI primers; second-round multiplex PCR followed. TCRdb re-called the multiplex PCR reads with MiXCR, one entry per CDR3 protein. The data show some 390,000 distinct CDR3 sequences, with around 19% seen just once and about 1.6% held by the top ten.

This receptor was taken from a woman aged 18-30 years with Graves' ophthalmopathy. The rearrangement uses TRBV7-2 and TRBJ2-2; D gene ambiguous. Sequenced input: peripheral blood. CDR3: CASSSQGLYTGELFF. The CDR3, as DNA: TGTGCCAGCAGCTCGCAAGGGCTTTACACCGGGGAGCTGTTTTTT.